Listed here are 27 T cell receptor beta chains from one sample, sequenced in a study of cytomegalovirus exposure and HLA in healthy donors (dated by TCRdb to the late 2010s). The library was obtained by the immunoSEQ multiplex PCR assay. A mixture of 60 forward primers for TCR Vbeta segments and 13 reverse primers for TCR Jbeta segments was used in the multiplex PCR. TCRdb re-hosts the immuneACCESS table, in-frame sequences only. Its copies lack some clones; in the studies checked, an unresolved V gene accounts for under half of them, and the cause for the rest is not known. Here the sample has over 45,000 clones; 83% occur a single time. The ten largest make up 4.3% of the sample. The sequenced material came from PBMCs. These receptors originate from a man younger than 40 in good health and CMV-seronegative.

The CDR3 spells CASSSQGLAGGDEQFF. The CDR3 bases are TGTGCCAGCAGCTCCCAGGGGCTAGCGGGGGGAGATGAGCAGTTCTTC. The chain couples TRBV5-4 to TRBJ2-1; 11 bases are shared with TRBD2. Germline CDR1 SGHNT, CDR2 YYREEE (reference sequence). The length of the CDR3 is 16 residues. V gave up 3 bases and J gave up 8 bases; unmatched junction bases: 10.

The V call is TRBV6-5, the J call TRBJ2-7, with D possibly being TRBD1 (7 bases). Germline V gives CDR1 MNHEY, CDR2 SVGAGI. V dropped 2 bases and J dropped 6 bases, with 8 bases sitting between them. The CDR3 covers 12 residues. CDR3 sequence (DNA): TGTGCCAGCAGTTACCAGGGGGGCGAGCAGTACTTC. Amino acid sequence: CASSYQGGEQYF.

The V gene is TRBV29-1, the J gene TRBJ2-1; the D is unclear. Trimming pared 4 bases from V and 0 bases from J, leaving 7 bases between. Germline CDR1 reads SQVTM; CDR2 reads ANQGSEA. This CDR3 contains 13 residues. The CDR3 nucleotides read TGCAGCGTTGTACGACACTCCTACAATGAGCAGTTCTTC. This encodes CSVVRHSYNEQFF.

The chain carries TRBV18 and TRBJ1-5; weak D call: TRBD1 (6 bases). CDR3 size: 14 residues. The germline V gene has CDR1 KGHSH and CDR2 LQKENI. Between the trimmed V and J ends, which lost 2 bases and 6 bases, there was a span of 11 bases. The CDR3 nucleotides are TGTGCCAGCTCACCAGGTGGGGGCGTTCAGCCCCAGCATTTT. Amino acid sequence: CASSPGGGVQPQHF.

This chain links TRBV7-8 with TRBJ1-2; maybe TRBD1 (6 bases). The V gene lost 3 bases and the J gene lost 3 bases, with 11 bases spanning the gap. The CDR3 has 14 amino acids. From germline, CDR1 is SGHVS and CDR2 FQNEAQ. The chain's CDR3 is CASSFTTGDYGYTF. CDR3 coding DNA: TGTGCCAGCAGCTTCACGACAGGCGACTATGGCTACACCTTC.

This clone occurred a few times. The chain is built from TRBV5-1 and TRBJ2-3; D perhaps matches TRBD2 (6 bases). Deletions cut 3 bases from V and 0 bases from J, with 8 bases between. The CDR3 sequence is 14 residues long. Germline lookup yields CDR1 SGHRS and CDR2 YFSETQ. CDR3 amino acids: CASSSTSSTDTQYF. CDR3 coding DNA: TGCGCCAGCAGCTCAACTAGCAGCACAGATACGCAGTATTTT. The whole variable domain, filled in from reference TRBV5-1 and TRBJ2-3, reads KAGVTQTPRYLIKTRGQQVTLSCSPISGHRSVSWYQQTPGQGLQFLFEYFSETQRNKGNFPGRFSGRQFSNSRSEMNVSTLELGDSALYLCASSSTSSTDTQYFGPGTRLTVL.

The chain combines TRBV5-1 with TRBJ2-7; weak D call: TRBD1 (5 bases). V was pared by 4 bases and J by 2 bases, with 10 bases between. The germline CDR1 and CDR2 sequences are SGHRS and YFSETQ. The CDR3 sequence is 13 residues long. DNA of the CDR3: TGCGCCAGCAGCCTGGGGCCCGCCTACGAGCAGTACTTC. This codes for CASSLGPAYEQYF.

J is TRBJ2-7 and V is TRBV2; no reliable D call. The germline V gene has CDR1 SNHLY and CDR2 FYNNEI. Trimming took off 5 bases at V and 6 bases at J, with 17 bases between the two ends. The CDR3 sequence is 14 residues long. In DNA, the CDR3 is TGTGCCAGCAGTAACACCGGGTCCTCCAGCGAGCAGTACTTC. Translating gives CASSNTGSSSEQYF.

V gene TRBV25-1 combines with J gene TRBJ2-6, with 7 nucleotides matching TRBD1. Germline V gene sequence: CDR1 MGHDK, CDR2 SYGVNS. The CDR3 length is 14 residues. For the CDR3, the DNA is TGTGCGACAGGGCTGAGCTCTGGGGCCAACGTCCTGACTTTC. Translation: CATGLSSGANVLTF.

CDR3 in amino acids: CAWNRDRAYEQYF. The CDR3 DNA sequence: TGTGCCTGGAACCGTGACAGGGCCTACGAGCAGTACTTC. The V call is TRBV30, the J call TRBJ2-7; 7 bases match TRBD1. V lost 4 bases to trimming and J lost 2 bases; unmatched junction nucleotides: 5. CDR1 and CDR2 from the germline V gene are GTSNPN and SVGIG (reference sequence). The CDR3 totals 13 residues.

Comment on this clone: The sample carries other DNA sequences with the same CDR3. The chain uses TRBV5-1 and TRBJ1-1, with 11 bases fitting TRBD1. The CDR3 loop spans 14 amino acids. Losses at the gene ends were 4 bases for V and 4 bases for J; bases not matched to a gene: 3. The V gene's germline CDR1 is SGHRS and CDR2 YFSETQ. CDR3 in DNA: TGCGCCAGCAGCCCCGGGACAGGGGGCACTGAAGCTTTCTTT. The encoded protein is CASSPGTGGTEAFF.

This clone was recorded a few times. The chain has TRBV13 and TRBJ1-1; D unresolved. Looked up from germline, CDR1 is PRHDT and CDR2 is FYEKMQ (reference sequence). V lost 1 base to trimming and J lost 6 bases, with 15 bases between them. The CDR3 loop spans 15 amino acids. The CDR3 DNA reads as TGTGCCAGCAGCTTAGCGGCATCAGGCAGCCCTGAAGCTTTCTTT. This sequence encodes CASSLAASGSPEAFF.

This chain joins TRBV16 and TRBJ2-7, with unresolved D. Germline CDR1 and CDR2: KGHSY and FQNENV. This CDR3 is 14 amino acids long. V lost 2 bases and J 0 bases, leaving 8 bases between the germline ends. CDR3 in DNA: TGTGCCAGCAGCCAAAGAACAGACTCCTACGAGCAGTACTTC. Translation gives CASSQRTDSYEQYF.

V and J are TRBV19 and TRBJ2-3; a weak D match, TRBD2 (6 bases). The CDR3 is 14 amino acids. V was trimmed by 5 bases and J by 0 bases, leaving 9 bases between them. Germline values: CDR1 LNHDA, CDR2 SQIVND (reference sequence). The CDR3, as DNA: TGTGCCAGTAGTCGCCTAGCGAGCACAGATACGCAGTATTTT. It encodes CASSRLASTDTQYF.

The rearrangement links TRBV20-1 to TRBJ2-1; 9 positions match TRBD1. Germline loops: CDR1 DFQATT, CDR2 SNEGSKA (reference sequence). This CDR3 region has 11 residues. This CDR3 is CGIQGANEQFF. CDR3 in DNA: TGCGGGATACAGGGGGCGAATGAGCAGTTCTTC.

The chain links TRBV7-9 to TRBJ1-2; D unclear. Looked up from germline, CDR1 is SEHNR and CDR2 is FQNEAQ (reference sequence). This CDR3 region has 17 residues. V gave up 3 bases and J gave up 2 bases, with 19 bases separating them. The DNA for the CDR3 is TGTGCCAGCAGCTTTCCATACGGGATCTCGGGAAACTATGGCTACACCTTC. The encoded protein is CASSFPYGISGNYGYTF.

CDR3 DNA sequence: TGCAGCTCTGCGGGCCACCATACAACAATCACAGATACGCAGTATTTT. This codes for CSSAGHHTTITDTQYF. This chain connects TRBV29-1 to TRBJ2-3; D is possibly TRBD2 (5 bases). The V end was cut by 8 bases, the J end by 2 bases, with 23 bases between. The CDR3 sequence is 16 residues long. The germline gives CDR1 SQVTM, CDR2 ANQGSEA.

This clone appeared a single time. The V call is TRBV27, the J call TRBJ2-2; D remains ambiguous. Germline CDR1 MNHEY, CDR2 SMNVEV (reference sequence). This CDR3 comprises 12 residues. The V end was cut by 7 bases, the J end by 0 bases, with 3 bases between. CDR3 coding DNA: TGTGCCAGCACCTCGAACACCGGGGAGCTGTTTTTT. It codes for CASTSNTGELFF.

This sequence joins TRBV10-1 and TRBJ1-5, with D possibly matching TRBD1 (5 bases). The ends were cut back, 0 bases at V and 2 bases at J, with 11 bases in the middle. Germline CDR1 reads WNHNN; CDR2 reads SYGVQD (reference sequence). This CDR3 spans 16 amino acids. For the CDR3, the DNA is TGCGCCAGCAGTGAGTCCCCAGGGTCCGGCAATCAGCCCCAGCATTTT. Its protein product is CASSESPGSGNQPQHF.

V and J are TRBV9 and TRBJ2-3; 7 nucleotides agree with TRBD1. The junction had 7 bases not matched to a gene; V was cut back by 5 bases and J by 4 bases. Germline-derived CDR1 and CDR2 are SGDLS and YYNGEE. The CDR3 is 14 amino acids. CDR3 nucleotide sequence: TGTGCCAGCAGTACAGGGGATGGCGCAGATACGCAGTATTTT. Translating gives CASSTGDGADTQYF.

The chain couples TRBV14 to TRBJ1-6; D remains ambiguous. Germline V lookup: CDR1 SGHDN, CDR2 FVKESK. CDR3 length: 11 amino acids. V was cut by 1 base and J by 14 bases, with 6 bases left in between. The CDR3, as DNA: TGTGCCAGCAGCCAAGGGACTTCCCTCCACTTT. Translating gives CASSQGTSLHF.

This clone showed up just a few times. The genes are TRBV30 and TRBJ2-2; D may be TRBD2 (6 bases). Trimming cost V 4 bases and J 3 bases, with 15 bases left between them. In germline, CDR1 is GTSNPN, CDR2 SVGIG (reference sequence). The CDR3 runs 15 residues. The CDR3 sequence is CAWTLGGSHTGELFF. Here the CDR3 DNA reads TGTGCCTGGACCCTTGGGGGGAGTCACACCGGGGAGCTGTTTTTT.

The chain recombines TRBV9 with TRBJ1-1; a possible D gene is TRBD1 (6 bases). CDR3 length: 15 residues. Germline lookup yields CDR1 SGDLS and CDR2 YYNGEE. Trimming took off 4 bases at V and 7 bases at J, with 20 bases between the two ends. The CDR3: CASSPLWGGAVEAFF. CDR3 DNA: TGTGCCAGCAGCCCCCTGTGGGGGGGCGCGGTTGAAGCTTTCTTT.

The rearrangement joins TRBV11-1 to TRBJ1-1, with 7 bases lining up with TRBD1. This CDR3 is 14 amino acids long. In germline, CDR1 is SGHAT, CDR2 FQDESV (reference sequence). The V and J ends lost 3 bases and 4 bases, in that order; junction bases with no gene match: 5. CDR3 in DNA: TGTGCCAGCAGCTTCCCAGGGGGTGGCACTGAAGCTTTCTTT. It specifies CASSFPGGGTEAFF.

J is TRBJ2-5 and V is TRBV10-2; perhaps TRBD1 as D (6 bases). V dropped 11 bases and J dropped 3 bases, with 13 bases sitting between them. The CDR3 is made up of 12 amino acids. The V gene's germline CDR1 is WSHSY and CDR2 SAAADI. The DNA of the CDR3 is TGCGCCTCGACCGAGGGGGAAGAGACCCAGTACTTC. As protein: CASTEGEETQYF.

The J gene is TRBJ2-5, the V gene TRBV7-9; maybe TRBD1 (5 bases). V was shortened by 5 bases and J by 5 bases, with 15 bases between the two germline ends. The CDR3 sequence is 14 residues long. CDR1 and CDR2 from the germline V gene are SEHNR and FQNEAQ (reference sequence). This CDR3 reads CASSPAGWVETQYF. In nucleotides, the CDR3 is TGTGCCAGCAGCCCGGCAGGGTGGGTGGAGACCCAGTACTTC.

J is TRBJ1-2 and V is TRBV20-1; no reliable D call. This CDR3 comprises 10 residues. Germline V gene lookup returns CDR1 DFQATT and CDR2 SNEGSKA (reference sequence). Trimming shortened V by 4 bases and J by 7 bases, and 7 bases separated the two germline ends. The CDR3 coding sequence is TGCAGTGCTAAAAACAGTGGCTACACCTTC. It encodes CSAKNSGYTF.